A selection of T cell receptor beta chains follows, all from one sample in a study of blood T cell repertoires in COVID-19. Assay: immunoSEQ multiplex PCR; the TCRdb copy retains only in-frame clones and omits some. The sample comprises about 310,000 clones, around 86% of which are singletons, and 1% rests with the top ten. Sample: peripheral blood. The receptor source for this set is a man over 45 with active or convalescent COVID-19. CDR3s include the opening cysteine and the closing phenylalanine or tryptophan. A D gene is named only where the DNA matches it firmly. Expanded clones are given a class, and other clones once, few, many or no size at all.

J,size,D,V,DNA,CDR3
TRBJ2-2,NA,NA,TRBV23-1,TGCGCCAGCCCCACGAGAGAATACACCGGGGAGCTGTTTTTT,CASPTREYTGELFF
TRBJ2-7,NA,NA,TRBV2,TGTGCCACGTCTCGGCTGCGGTACGAGCAGTACTTC,CATSRLRYEQYF
TRBJ1-1,NA,TRBD1,TRBV20-1,TGCAGTGCCCCGGGACAGGGAAGAGCTTTCTTT,CSAPGQGRAFF
TRBJ2-2,few,NA,TRBV6-6,TGTGCCAGCATACAGTCTAACACCGGGGAGCTGTTTTTT,CASIQSNTGELFF
TRBJ2-2,NA,TRBD2,TRBV6-5,TGTGCCAGCAGGCCGGGACTAAGAACCGGGGAGCTGTTTTTT,CASRPGLRTGELFF
TRBJ1-1,NA,NA,TRBV7-9,TGTGCCAGCATCTTTCGGGGGGACACTGAAGCTTTCTTT,CASIFRGDTEAFF
TRBJ1-4,NA,TRBD1,TRBV7-2,TGTGCCAGCAGCTCGACAGGGGCAACTAATGAAAAACTGTTTTTT,CASSSTGATNEKLFF
TRBJ1-3,NA,TRBD1,TRBV28,TGTGCCAGCTCCTGGGACAGGGGGCAGGGTGGAAACACCATATATTTT,CASSWDRGQGGNTIYF
TRBJ2-3,once,TRBD1,TRBV7-2,TGTGCCAGCAGCTTTGGACAGGGAGAAGGCACGCAGTATTTT,CASSFGQGEGTQYF
TRBJ1-2,NA,NA,TRBV7-2,TGTGCCAGCAGCTTAGGACAGCAGGGCGGCTACACCTTC,CASSLGQQGGYTF
TRBJ2-7,few,NA,TRBV6-6,TGTGCCAGCAGTTCCCTCTCACATGACTACGAGCAGTACTTC,CASSSLSHDYEQYF
TRBJ2-7,NA,NA,TRBV2,TGTGCCAGCACTCCGGAGTACGAGCAGTACTTC,CASTPEYEQYF
TRBJ1-4,NA,TRBD1,TRBV2,TGTGCCAGCAGCCGACAGGGCGAAAATGAAAAACTGTTTTTT,CASSRQGENEKLFF
TRBJ2-3,NA,TRBD2,TRBV5-1,TGCGCCAGCAGCTTGCTCACTAGCGGAGGGGTGACAGATACGCAGTATTTT,CASSLLTSGGVTDTQYF
TRBJ1-1,NA,TRBD1,TRBV27,TGTGCCAGCAGTGCTAGGGTGGGGACAGGCTATGTTGAAGCTTTCTTT,CASSARVGTGYVEAFF
TRBJ2-5,NA,NA,TRBV28,TGTGCCAGCAGTTTAAACTACAATCACGGGACAAATCAAGAGACCCAGTACTTC,CASSLNYNHGTNQETQYF
TRBJ2-7,NA,NA,TRBV25-1,TGTGCCAGCAGTGAACGTACTAGGGACGAGCAGTACTTC,CASSERTRDEQYF
TRBJ2-5,NA,NA,TRBV11-1,TGTGCCAGCAGCTTGGGAAGGGAGGGGGGCCAGTACTTC,CASSLGREGGQYF
TRBJ1-2,NA,TRBD1,TRBV18,TGTGCCAGCTCACCTGACAGGGGAGTGTCCTATGGCTACACCTTC,CASSPDRGVSYGYTF
TRBJ1-6,NA,NA,TRBV12-3/TRBV12-4,TGTGCCAGCAGTTTGTTCAGTAATTCACCCCTCCACTTT,CASSLFSNSPLHF
TRBJ2-1,NA,TRBD1,TRBV28,TGTGCCAGCACCGAGGGGGCATACAATGAGCAGTTCTTC,CASTEGAYNEQFF
TRBJ1-3,NA,TRBD1,TRBV6-5,TGTGCCAGCAGCCGCTCAGGACAGGTCGGAAACACCATATATTTT,CASSRSGQVGNTIYF
TRBJ2-3,NA,NA,TRBV4-3,TGCGCCAGCAGCCAAGATAGGGGTGAGGTAATCACAGATACGCAGTATTTT,CASSQDRGEVITDTQYF
TRBJ1-3,NA,NA,TRBV28,TGTGCCAGCAGTTTTCAGAGAAACACCATATATTTT,CASSFQRNTIYF
TRBJ2-1,NA,TRBD2,TRBV11-2,TGTGCCAGCAGCTCACTAGCGGGGGGCTACAATGAGCAGTTCTTC,CASSSLAGGYNEQFF